Listed below are T cell receptor beta chains from one sample, sequenced in a study of preoperative IRX-2 immunotherapy in early breast cancer. Assay: immunoSEQ multiplex PCR; the TCRdb copy retains only in-frame clones and omits some. The sample holds about 98,000 clones, 86% seen once. The specimen was tumor tissue, collected after IRX-2 immunotherapy. These receptors were taken from a human donor with breast cancer. Each CDR3 is given with its conserved first and last residue. Each record gives: V gene, J gene, D gene, clone size, CDR3 protein, CDR3 DNA. D genes are given only for firm matches. Not every row has a clone size; where given, it reads once, few, many or a size class.

TRBV7-8	TRBJ1-4	TRBD1	.	CASSDTPGQGREKLFF	TGTGCCAGCAGCGATACTCCGGGACAGGGACGCGAAAAACTGTTTTTT
TRBV19	TRBJ1-2	.	.	CASSAKTGFNYGYTF	TGTGCCAGTAGTGCAAAGACGGGTTTTAACTATGGCTACACCTTC
TRBV28	TRBJ2-7	.	.	CASSSPDGFYEQYF	TGTGCCAGCAGTTCCCCGGACGGATTCTACGAGCAGTACTTC
TRBV7-1	TRBJ1-4	TRBD1	.	CASSLAPTGASNEKLFF	TGTGCCAGCAGCTTGGCCCCGACAGGGGCCTCTAATGAAAAACTGTTTTTT
TRBV7-7	TRBJ1-1	.	.	CASSLEGVSTEAFF	TGTGCCAGCAGCTTGGAAGGGGTCAGCACTGAAGCTTTCTTT
TRBV28	TRBJ2-6	.	.	CASYGSGANVLTF	TGTGCCAGCTATGGCTCTGGGGCCAACGTCCTGACTTTC
TRBV6-8	TRBJ2-5	.	.	CASSFQADPRVSQYF	TGTGCCAGCAGTTTCCAAGCGGATCCCAGAGTTTCCCAGTACTTC
TRBV5-1	TRBJ2-3	TRBD1	.	CASSLTDREDTQYF	TGCGCCAGCAGCCTTACGGACAGGGAAGATACGCAGTATTTT
TRBV15	TRBJ1-2	.	.	CATSQSQLGYGYTF	TGTGCCACCAGTCAGTCGCAGCTAGGCTATGGCTACACCTTC
TRBV11-3	TRBJ2-7	.	.	CASSLTVGETEQYF	TGTGCCAGCAGCTTAACGGTCGGGGAGACCGAGCAGTACTTC
TRBV28	TRBJ1-1	TRBD1	.	CASGGQARAEAFF	TGTGCCAGTGGGGGACAGGCCAGGGCTGAAGCTTTCTTT
TRBV18	TRBJ2-7	TRBD1	.	CASSPGTGEDEQYF	TGTGCCAGCTCACCAGGGACAGGGGAAGACGAGCAGTACTTC
TRBV5-1	TRBJ2-1	TRBD1	.	CASSWGDRIYNEQFF	TGCGCCAGCAGCTGGGGGGACAGGATCTACAATGAGCAGTTCTTC
TRBV7-1	TRBJ2-5	.	.	CASSLEYRRTQYF	TGTGCCAGCAGCTTAGAATACAGGCGGACCCAGTACTTC
TRBV12-5	TRBJ1-1	.	.	CASGLARAARNTEAFF	TGTGCTAGTGGTTTGGCGCGGGCCGCCCGGAACACTGAAGCTTTCTTT
TRBV10-1	TRBJ2-2	TRBD2	few	CASSISGANTGELFF	TGCGCCAGCAGCATTAGCGGGGCGAACACCGGGGAGCTGTTTTTT
TRBV6-8	TRBJ1-5	.	.	CASSFGESQPQHF	TGTGCCAGCAGTTTCGGGGAAAGCCAGCCCCAGCATTTT
TRBV19	TRBJ1-2	.	.	CASSITDYGYTF	TGTGCCAGTAGTATAACTGACTATGGCTACACCTTC
TRBV29-1	TRBJ1-2	TRBD1	.	CSAGGGFYGYTF	TGCAGCGCAGGGGGCGGCTTCTATGGCTACACCTTC
TRBV2	TRBJ2-1	.	.	CASRGGGGHEQFF	TGTGCCAGCAGGGGAGGTGGAGGGCATGAGCAGTTCTTC
TRBV6-8	TRBJ1-2	TRBD1	.	CASRRQGAGMRGYTF	TGTGCCAGCAGGAGACAGGGGGCGGGGATGCGCGGCTACACCTTC
TRBV16	TRBJ2-1	TRBD2	few	CASSGLAGVSEQFF	TGTGCCAGCAGCGGACTAGCGGGGGTTTCTGAGCAGTTCTTC
TRBV18	TRBJ1-2	.	.	CASSPGWGHHPVPDGYTF	TGTGCCAGCTCACCAGGCTGGGGGCACCACCCAGTGCCAGATGGCTACACCTTC
TRBV6-8	TRBJ2-7	.	few	CASSLTAPSYEQYF	TGTGCCAGCAGTCTCACGGCCCCATCCTACGAGCAGTACTTC
TRBV7-6	TRBJ2-1	TRBD2	.	CASSFLGGSYNEQFF	TGTGCCAGCAGCTTCCTCGGGGGGTCCTACAATGAGCAGTTCTTC
TRBV19	TRBJ2-2	.	.	CASSIDQAGNTGELFF	TGTGCCAGTAGTATAGATCAAGCTGGGAACACCGGGGAGCTGTTTTTT
TRBV30	TRBJ2-7	.	.	CAWSVNPGTYEQYF	TGTGCCTGGAGTGTAAACCCGGGGACCTACGAGCAGTACTTC
TRBV7-7	TRBJ2-1	TRBD2	.	CASSMRGLASHEQFF	TGTGCCAGCAGTATGAGGGGACTAGCGTCCCATGAGCAGTTCTTC
TRBV19	TRBJ2-7	TRBD1	.	CASNRDRDAYEQYF	TGTGCCAGTAACAGGGACAGGGACGCATACGAGCAGTACTTC
TRBV30	TRBJ1-5	.	.	CAWKGTGDQPQHF	TGTGCCTGGAAGGGGACCGGGGATCAGCCCCAGCATTTT
TRBV30	TRBJ1-5	.	few	CAWSPWGYSNQPQHF	TGTGCCTGGAGCCCCTGGGGATACAGCAATCAGCCCCAGCATTTT
TRBV18	TRBJ2-7	TRBD1	.	CASSPGLRLDRSSYEQYF	TGTGCCAGCTCACCAGGCCTAAGGCTGGACAGGAGCTCCTACGAGCAGTACTTC
TRBV19	TRBJ2-2	.	.	CASSIDPGSGELFF	TGTGCCAGTAGTATAGATCCGGGCAGCGGGGAGCTGTTTTTT
TRBV9	TRBJ2-3	TRBD2	.	CASSEEAGGTQDTQYF	TGTGCCAGCAGTGAAGAGGCGGGAGGGACGCAGGATACGCAGTATTTT
TRBV12-2	TRBJ2-1	.	once	CATFPSQSSYNEQFF	TGTGCCACCTTTCCCTCTCAGAGCTCCTACAATGAGCAGTTCTTC
TRBV18	TRBJ2-5	.	.	CASSPPSSGARETQYF	TGTGCCAGCTCACCACCATCTTCGGGGGCTCGGGAGACCCAGTACTTC
TRBV6-1	TRBJ1-2	.	.	CASSEGRYYGYTF	TGTGCCAGCAGTGAAGGTAGATACTATGGCTACACCTTC
TRBV30	TRBJ1-4	TRBD1	.	CALPSGTGNEKLFF	TGTGCCCTACCTTCCGGGACAGGGAATGAAAAACTGTTTTTT
TRBV12-5	TRBJ2-4	.	.	CASISSNPAKNIQYF	TGTGCCAGCATCAGCTCCAACCCGGCCAAAAACATTCAGTACTTC
TRBV6-8	TRBJ1-5	.	.	CASSYSIFSNQPQHF	TGTGCCAGCAGTTACTCGATATTTAGCAATCAGCCCCAGCATTTT
TRBV1	TRBJ1-2	.	.	CASSPSRNYGYTF	TGCGCCAGCAGCCCGTCCCGGAACTATGGCTACACCTTC
TRBV28	TRBJ2-3	.	.	CASNGRRLADTQYF	TGTGCCAGCAACGGCAGAAGATTAGCAGATACGCAGTATTTT
TRBV7-1	TRBJ2-3	.	once	CASSLDGADTQYF	TGTGCCAGCAGCTTAGACGGGGCAGATACGCAGTATTTT
TRBV11-3	TRBJ1-1	TRBD1	.	CASSEGQGLNTEAFF	TGTGCCAGCAGCGAAGGACAGGGGTTGAACACTGAAGCTTTCTTT